The 7 T cell receptor beta chains listed next were all sequenced from one sample in a study of OX40 agonist ivuxolimab in advanced cancers. Profiled with immunoSEQ multiplex PCR; TCRdb holds only in-frame clones, not every one. The top ten hold approximately 2% of the sample, which has about 51,000 clones, 70% to 80% seen once. Sample: CD4+ or CD8+ T cells sorted from blood, taken in a trial of the OX40 agonist ivuxolimab. The source is an adult with an advanced solid tumor such as melanoma, head and neck, liver or kidney cancer.

The V and J genes are TRBV7-2 and TRBJ2-7, with TRBD2 matching over 8 bases. The CDR3 loop spans 15 amino acids. V lost 6 bases and J lost 1; bases outside the gene matches: 8. Germline V lookup: CDR1 SGHTA, CDR2 FQGNSA. The CDR3 DNA reads TGTGCCAGCAGTCGGGGGGGGACTGAGTCCTACGAGCAGTACTTC. This sequence encodes CASSRGGTESYEQYF.

The chain is built from TRBV11-3 and TRBJ2-1, with a weak D call TRBD2 (5 bases). V was trimmed by 2 bases and J by 4 bases, leaving 12 bases between them. This CDR3 has 15 amino acids. Germline V lookup: CDR1 SGHNT, CDR2 YENEEA. The CDR3 sequence is CASSLSDGVYNEQFF. In DNA, the CDR3 is TGTGCCAGCAGCTTAAGCGACGGGGTATACAATGAGCAGTTCTTC.

This chain connects TRBV14 to TRBJ2-7; D tentatively fits TRBD1 or TRBD2 (5 bases each). V lost 3 bases to trimming and J lost 4 bases, with 22 bases between them. The CDR3 is made up of 17 amino acids. The germline gives CDR1 SGHDN, CDR2 FVKESK. CDR3 loop: CASSQPPSGDGKYEQYF. In nucleotides, the CDR3 is TGTGCCAGCAGCCAGCCTCCCTCCGGGGACGGGAAATACGAGCAGTACTTC.

This clone was observed a handful of times. The gene calls are TRBV5-5 and TRBJ1-3; no definite D call. The CDR3 contains 15 residues. From germline, CDR1 is SGHKS and CDR2 YYEKEE (reference sequence). V shed 4 bases and J shed 4 bases, with 15 bases lying between them. CDR3 in DNA: TGTGCCAGCAGCCCTATAGACGGGTCGGGAAACACCATATATTTT. Protein: CASSPIDGSGNTIYF.

The chain is built from TRBV6-1 and TRBJ1-1; D uncertain. The CDR3 spans 13 residues. Trimming removed 2 bases at V and 0 bases at J, with 4 bases between. In germline, CDR1 is MNHNS, CDR2 SASEGT. This CDR3 reads CASSERMNTEAFF. In DNA form, the CDR3 reads TGTGCCAGCAGTGAACGGATGAACACTGAAGCTTTCTTT.

J is TRBJ2-3 and V is TRBV6-1; D uncertain. The V gene's germline CDR1 is MNHNS and CDR2 SASEGT. Trimming pared 1 base from V and 4 bases from J, leaving 9 bases between. CDR3 length: 14 residues. The CDR3 nucleotides are TGTGCCAGCAGTGAAGTCAGTAGCCCAGATACGCAGTATTTT. Amino acid sequence: CASSEVSSPDTQYF.

This chain uses TRBV4-1 with TRBJ2-1, with a possible D match to TRBD2 (6 bases). With 4 bases removed from V and 5 bases from J, the gap between germline ends came to 15 bases. CDR3 size: 15 residues. The V gene's germline CDR1 is MGHRA and CDR2 YSYEKL. The CDR3 DNA reads TGCGCCAGCAGCCCCCGGGACTGGACCAACAATGAGCAGTTCTTC. Its protein product is CASSPRDWTNNEQFF.